Listed below are T cell receptor beta chains from one sample, sequenced in a study of T cells after yellow fever vaccination. TCRdb re-called the 5' RACE reads through MiXCR, storing one row per CDR3 protein. The profile shows some 200,000 distinct CDR3 sequences, more than 3% of them singletons. The specimen comprised CD4+ T cells sorted from PBMCs, sampled 10 days after the yellow fever booster vaccination. All receptors come from a man in his late teens or twenties who received the YFV17D yellow fever vaccine. Both conserved end residues are part of each CDR3. The D gene is left open where the match is weak. Some rows have no size entry. The others give once, few or many, or a class for an expanded clone.

D gene: TRBD2; clone size: .; J gene: TRBJ2-1; V gene: TRBV7-2; CDR3 DNA: TGTGCCAGCAGCTTTCAAGCGGGGGGATACAATGAGCAGTTCTTC; CDR3 protein: CASSFQAGGYNEQFF
D gene: TRBD1; clone size: many; J gene: TRBJ2-5; V gene: TRBV11-2; CDR3 DNA: TGTGCCAGCAGCGGAAGGACAGGTACCAACACAGAGACCCAGTACTTC; CDR3 protein: CASSGRTGTNTETQYF
D gene: TRBD1; clone size: few; J gene: TRBJ2-7; V gene: TRBV18; CDR3 DNA: TGTGCCAGCTCAAGAAACAGGGGCTCCTACGAGCAGTACTTC; CDR3 protein: CASSRNRGSYEQYF
D gene: TRBD1; clone size: few; J gene: TRBJ2-7; V gene: TRBV5-1; CDR3 DNA: TGCGCCAGCAGCAACTCCGACAGGGGGGGACCCTACGAGCAGTACTTC; CDR3 protein: CASSNSDRGGPYEQYF
D gene: TRBD1; clone size: many; J gene: TRBJ1-1; V gene: TRBV24-1; CDR3 DNA: TGTGCCGCTGACAGGGGGCGCGAGGGGAACACTGAAGCTTTCTTT; CDR3 protein: CAADRGREGNTEAFF
D gene: TRBD2; clone size: .; J gene: TRBJ2-7; V gene: TRBV10-2; CDR3 DNA: TGCGCCAGCAGTGAGTTAGCGGGGGGCACCTACGAGCAGTACTTC; CDR3 protein: CASSELAGGTYEQYF
D gene: TRBD1; clone size: many; J gene: TRBJ1-1; V gene: TRBV6-5; CDR3 DNA: TGTGCCAGCAGGAGTAACGGGGGAGCAGGGGGTAACACTGAAGCTTTCTTT; CDR3 protein: CASRSNGGAGGNTEAFF
D gene: .; clone size: .; J gene: TRBJ2-3; V gene: TRBV5-4; CDR3 DNA: TGTGCCAGCAGCTCCGACAGAGGAGTGGCAGATACGCAGTATTTT; CDR3 protein: CASSSDRGVADTQYF
D gene: .; clone size: few; J gene: TRBJ2-5; V gene: TRBV29-1; CDR3 DNA: TGCAGCGTTGGACAGCACCAAGAGACCCAGTACTTC; CDR3 protein: CSVGQHQETQYF
D gene: TRBD1; clone size: few; J gene: TRBJ1-2; V gene: TRBV11-2; CDR3 DNA: TGTGCCAGCAGCCCAAACAGGGGGCGACTTGGTGGCTACACCTTC; CDR3 protein: CASSPNRGRLGGYTF
D gene: TRBD1; clone size: few; J gene: TRBJ2-7; V gene: TRBV6-5; CDR3 DNA: TGTGCCAGCAGTTATACAGGGACAGGGGTCCACGAGCAGTACTTC; CDR3 protein: CASSYTGTGVHEQYF
D gene: .; clone size: few; J gene: TRBJ2-5; V gene: TRBV6-5; CDR3 DNA: TGTGCCAGCAGTTATAACGACAGACAAGAGACCCAGTACTTC; CDR3 protein: CASSYNDRQETQYF
D gene: TRBD1; clone size: few; J gene: TRBJ1-4; V gene: TRBV5-1; CDR3 DNA: TGCGCCAGCAGCCCGGGGGGACAGGGGTCTGCCGAAAAACTGTTTTTT; CDR3 protein: CASSPGGQGSAEKLFF
D gene: TRBD1; clone size: few; J gene: TRBJ1-2; V gene: TRBV20-1; CDR3 DNA: TGCAGTGCTAGAACAGACAGGGGGAACTATGGCTACACCTTC; CDR3 protein: CSARTDRGNYGYTF
D gene: TRBD2; clone size: many; J gene: TRBJ2-1; V gene: TRBV2; CDR3 DNA: TGTGCCAGCAGTGAACTAGCGGGGGGACCAAACGAGCAGTTCTTC; CDR3 protein: CASSELAGGPNEQFF
D gene: .; clone size: few; J gene: TRBJ1-4; V gene: TRBV20-1; CDR3 DNA: TGCAGTGCTAGAGATAGTAGGGGGGCTGAAAAACTGTTTTTT; CDR3 protein: CSARDSRGAEKLFF
D gene: .; clone size: .; J gene: TRBJ2-3; V gene: TRBV4-1; CDR3 DNA: TGCGCCAGCAGCCAAGATTACCGAAGCACAGATACGCAGTATTTT; CDR3 protein: CASSQDYRSTDTQYF
D gene: .; clone size: many; J gene: TRBJ1-2; V gene: TRBV6-2/TRBV6-3; CDR3 DNA: TGTGCCAGCAGTTACTCGGGTGACTTTGACAGATTCTTCTATGGCTACACCTTC; CDR3 protein: CASSYSGDFDRFFYGYTF
D gene: TRBD2; clone size: .; J gene: TRBJ2-4; V gene: TRBV5-1; CDR3 DNA: TGCGCCAGCAGCCCTAGCGGGGGGGATGTCATTCAGTACTTC; CDR3 protein: CASSPSGGDVIQYF
D gene: TRBD2; clone size: many; J gene: TRBJ2-1; V gene: TRBV20-1; CDR3 DNA: TGCAGTGCTTCCGGGACTAGCGGGGTCTATGAGCAGTTCTTC; CDR3 protein: CSASGTSGVYEQFF